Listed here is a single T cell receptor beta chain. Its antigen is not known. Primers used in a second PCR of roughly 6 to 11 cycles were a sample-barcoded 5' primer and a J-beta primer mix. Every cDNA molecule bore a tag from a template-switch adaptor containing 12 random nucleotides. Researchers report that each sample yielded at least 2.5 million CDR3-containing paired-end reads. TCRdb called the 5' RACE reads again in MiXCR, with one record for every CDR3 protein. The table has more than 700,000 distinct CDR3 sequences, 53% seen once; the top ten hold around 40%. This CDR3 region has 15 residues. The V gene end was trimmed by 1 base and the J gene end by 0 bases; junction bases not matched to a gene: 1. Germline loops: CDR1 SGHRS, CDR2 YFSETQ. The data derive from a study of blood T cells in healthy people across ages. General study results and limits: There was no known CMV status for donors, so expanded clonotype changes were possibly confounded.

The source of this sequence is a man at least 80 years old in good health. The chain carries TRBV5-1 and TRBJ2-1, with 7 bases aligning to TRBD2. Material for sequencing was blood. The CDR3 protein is CASSLSGISYNEQFF. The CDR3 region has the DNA TGCGCCAGCAGCTTGAGCGGGATCTCCTACAATGAGCAGTTCTTC.